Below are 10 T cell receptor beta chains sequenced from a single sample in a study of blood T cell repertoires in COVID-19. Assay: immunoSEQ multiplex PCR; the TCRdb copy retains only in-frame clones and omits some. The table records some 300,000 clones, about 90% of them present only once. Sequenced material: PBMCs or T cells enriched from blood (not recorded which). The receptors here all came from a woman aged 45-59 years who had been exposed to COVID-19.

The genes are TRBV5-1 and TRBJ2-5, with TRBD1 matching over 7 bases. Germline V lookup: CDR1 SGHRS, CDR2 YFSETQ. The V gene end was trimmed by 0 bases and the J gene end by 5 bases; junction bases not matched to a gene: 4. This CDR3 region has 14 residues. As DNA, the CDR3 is TGCGCCAGCAGCTTGGGAGGGGGCTCGGAGACCCAGTACTTC. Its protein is CASSLGGGSETQYF.

DNA of the CDR3: TGTGCCAGCAGTTTATTAGGCGGCTTTGATCAGCCCCAGCATTTT. This encodes CASSLLGGFDQPQHF. This rearrangement joins TRBV28 to TRBJ1-5; D is ambiguous. CDR1 MDHEN and CDR2 SYDVKM come from the germline V gene. This CDR3 region has 15 residues. V lost 1 base and J lost 5, with 12 bases in between.

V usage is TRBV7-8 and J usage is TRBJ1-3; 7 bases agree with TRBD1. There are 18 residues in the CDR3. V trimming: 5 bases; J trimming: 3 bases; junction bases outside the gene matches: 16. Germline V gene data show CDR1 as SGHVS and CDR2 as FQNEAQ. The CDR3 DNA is TGTGCCAGCAGCCAACCTAGAGACAGGGAGTGGAGTGGAAACACCATATATTTT. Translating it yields CASSQPRDREWSGNTIYF. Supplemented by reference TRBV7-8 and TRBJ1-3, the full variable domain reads GAGVSQSPRYKVAKRGQDVALRCDPISGHVSLFWYQQALGQGPEFLTYFQNEAQLDKSGLPSDRFFAERPEGSVSTLKIQRTQQEDSAVYLCASSQPRDREWSGNTIYFGEGSWLTVV.

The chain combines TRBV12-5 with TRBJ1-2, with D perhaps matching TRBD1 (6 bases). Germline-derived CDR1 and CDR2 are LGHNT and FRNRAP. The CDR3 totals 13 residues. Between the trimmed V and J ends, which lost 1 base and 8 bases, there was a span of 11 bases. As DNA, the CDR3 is TGTGCTAGTGGTTTGGATTCAGGGGAGGGCTACACCTTC. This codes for CASGLDSGEGYTF.

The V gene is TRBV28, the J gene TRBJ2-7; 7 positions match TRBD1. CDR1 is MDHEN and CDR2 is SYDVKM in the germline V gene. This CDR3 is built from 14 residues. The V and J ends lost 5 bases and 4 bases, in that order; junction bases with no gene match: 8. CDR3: CASSTGTVAYEQYF. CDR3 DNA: TGTGCCAGCAGTACCGGGACAGTAGCTTACGAGCAGTACTTC. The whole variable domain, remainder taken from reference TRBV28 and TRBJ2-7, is DVKVTQSSRYLVKRTGEKVFLECVQDMDHENMFWYRQDPGLGLRLIYFSYDVKMKEKGDIPEGYSVSREKKERFSLILESASTNQTSMYLCASSTGTVAYEQYFGPGTRLTVT.

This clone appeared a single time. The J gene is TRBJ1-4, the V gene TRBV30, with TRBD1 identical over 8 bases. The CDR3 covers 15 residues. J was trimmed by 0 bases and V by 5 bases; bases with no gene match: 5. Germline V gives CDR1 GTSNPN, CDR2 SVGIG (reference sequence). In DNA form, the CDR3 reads TGTGCCTGGGGGACGACAGGGGCAACTAATGAAAAACTGTTTTTT. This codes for CAWGTTGATNEKLFF.

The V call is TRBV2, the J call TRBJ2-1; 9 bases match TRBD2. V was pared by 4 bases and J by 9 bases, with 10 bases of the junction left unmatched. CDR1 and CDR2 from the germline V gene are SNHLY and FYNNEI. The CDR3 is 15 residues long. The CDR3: CASSVSGGLWGEQFF. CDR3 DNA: TGTGCCAGCAGTGTTAGCGGGGGTCTTTGGGGTGAGCAGTTCTTC.

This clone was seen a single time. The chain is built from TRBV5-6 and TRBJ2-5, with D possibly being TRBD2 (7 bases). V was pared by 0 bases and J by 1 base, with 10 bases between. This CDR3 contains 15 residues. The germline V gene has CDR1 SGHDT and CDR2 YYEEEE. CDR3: CASSLGRGAQETQYF. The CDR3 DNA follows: TGTGCCAGCAGCTTGGGACGGGGGGCCCAAGAGACCCAGTACTTC. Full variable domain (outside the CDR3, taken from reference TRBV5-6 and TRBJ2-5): DAGVTQSPTHLIKTRGQQVTLRCSPKSGHDTVSWYQQALGQGPQFIFQYYEEEERQRGNFPDRFSGHQFPNYSSELNVNALLLGDSALYLCASSLGRGAQETQYFGPGTRLLVL.

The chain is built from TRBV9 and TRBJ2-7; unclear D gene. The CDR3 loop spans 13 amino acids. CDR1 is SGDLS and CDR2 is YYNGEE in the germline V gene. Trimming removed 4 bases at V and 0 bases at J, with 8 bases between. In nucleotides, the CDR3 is TGTGCCAGCAGCATCTCCCCCTCCTACGAGCAGTACTTC. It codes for CASSISPSYEQYF.

CDR3 DNA: TGCAGTGCGGGGACTCTCTACGAGCAGTACTTC. Translating it yields CSAGTLYEQYF. The gene calls are TRBV20-1 and TRBJ2-7; D may be TRBD2 (6 bases). The germline gives CDR1 DFQATT, CDR2 SNEGSKA (reference sequence). The CDR3 loop spans 11 amino acids. V lost 6 bases and J 3 bases, leaving 9 bases between the germline ends.